This passage covers 7 T cell receptor beta chains from one sample sequenced in a study of blood T cell repertoires in COVID-19. TCRdb's table, derived via immunoSEQ multiplex PCR, lists solely in-frame clones and lacks some. The sample consists of roughly 150,000 clones, around nine tenths of them appearing once. Sequencing used peripheral blood. Every receptor here comes from a human donor in a cohort sampled during active COVID-19.

This chain connects TRBV15 to TRBJ2-6, with D possibly matching TRBD2 (5 bases). Germline CDR1 reads LNHNV; CDR2 reads YYDKDF (reference sequence). V lost 3 bases and J lost 0, with 12 bases in between. CDR3 length: 17 amino acids. Here the CDR3 reads CATSSAKRPSGANVLTF. The CDR3 bases are TGTGCCACCAGCAGCGCAAAGCGGCCCTCTGGGGCCAACGTCCTGACTTTC.

This clone was seen once. In DNA form, the CDR3 reads TGTGCCAGCAGCCAGACTAGCGGGGGGGCTGGTGATACGCAGTATTTT. This translates into CASSQTSGGAGDTQYF. The rearrangement links TRBV7-8 to TRBJ2-3, with 14 bases lining up with TRBD2. The CDR3 runs 16 residues. Germline V CDR1 and CDR2: SGHVS, FQNEAQ. V trimming: 5 bases; J trimming: 6 bases; junction bases outside the gene matches: 7.

V and J are TRBV7-3 and TRBJ2-3; 7 bases are shared with TRBD2. V shed 2 bases and J 4 bases; nucleotides not matched to a gene: 12. Per the germline V gene, CDR1 is SGHTA and CDR2 is FQGTGA. This CDR3 spans 17 amino acids. CDR3 sequence (DNA): TGTGCCAGCAGCTTACGGGGTCTCGCGGGAGCAGCAGATACGCAGTATTTT. Encoded protein: CASSLRGLAGAADTQYF. The full variable domain, rest sourced from reference TRBV7-3 and TRBJ2-3, is GAGVSQTPSNKVTEKGKYVELRCDPISGHTALYWYRQSLGQGPEFLIYFQGTGAADDSGLPNDRFFAVRPEGSVSTLKIQRTERGDSAVYLCASSLRGLAGAADTQYFGPGTRLTVL.

This sequence joins TRBV6-5 and TRBJ2-3, with a weak D call TRBD2 (6 bases). Trimming left V 8 bases short and J 0 bases short, with 12 bases between. The V gene's germline CDR1 is MNHEY and CDR2 SVGAGI. The length of the CDR3 is 14 residues. Here the CDR3 DNA reads TGTGCCAGCGGGGACTTATCTAGCACAGATACGCAGTATTTT. It yields the protein CASGDLSSTDTQYF.

This clone was counted between two and nine times. The chain recombines TRBV5-6 with TRBJ2-7; TRBD2 aligns across 13 bases. The CDR3 loop spans 18 amino acids. Germline CDR1 and CDR2: SGHDT and YYEEEE. V was pared by 4 bases and J by 2 bases, with 12 bases of the junction left unmatched. The chain's CDR3 is CASSKAIGLAGDTYEQYF. The DNA of the CDR3 is TGTGCCAGCAGCAAAGCGATCGGACTAGCGGGAGACACCTACGAGCAGTACTTC.

The genes are TRBV27 and TRBJ2-6; D is possibly TRBD2 (5 bases). CDR1 and CDR2 (germline): MNHEY, SMNVEV (reference sequence). V gave up 6 bases and J gave up 2 bases, with 14 bases separating them. The CDR3 has 16 residues. The CDR3 loop reads CASSPIGVTGANVLTF. CDR3 DNA sequence: TGTGCCAGCAGCCCTATCGGGGTAACTGGGGCCAACGTCCTGACTTTC.

The rearrangement joins TRBV9 to TRBJ2-7; D call uncertain. The germline gives CDR1 SGDLS, CDR2 YYNGEE. The CDR3 runs 8 residues. Trimming cost V 5 bases and J 13 bases, with 7 bases left between them. CDR3 bases: TGTGCCAGCAGGGCCGAATACTTC. Protein: CASRAEYF.